What follows are 23 T cell receptor beta chains derived from one specimen sequenced in a study of PD-1 blockade in classical Hodgkin lymphoma. Sequenced by immunoSEQ multiplex PCR; TCRdb stores in-frame clones only, minus some. Altogether under 35,000 clones are present, roughly 85% being singletons, with the ten largest covering over 2%. As for time point: cycle 4 day 1 (C4D1), after less than 7 weeks of nivolumab. Every patient experienced relapse after autologous stem cell transplantation, and brentuximab vedotin exposure varied. Purification of CD4+ T cells from thawed PBMCs was performed via magnetic negative selection. The specimen comprised CD4+ T cells from blood, sampled before the fourth cycle of nivolumab. The receptors derive from a human donor with classical Hodgkin lymphoma.

CDR3 sequence reads: CASSLVRELNGELFF. The DNA for the CDR3 is TGTGCCAGCAGCTTAGTAAGGGAGCTAAACGGGGAGCTGTTTTTT. V gene TRBV7-9 combines with J gene TRBJ2-2; possible D gene TRBD2, 5 bases. The CDR3 runs 15 residues. CDR1 and CDR2 from the germline V gene are SEHNR and FQNEAQ (reference sequence). V was trimmed by 1 base and J by 7 bases, leaving 13 bases between them.

The chain uses TRBV19 and TRBJ2-7, with D perhaps given as TRBD1 or TRBD2 (5 bases each). The CDR3 is made up of 14 amino acids. Germline assignment: CDR1 LNHDA and CDR2 SQIVND (reference sequence). V was clipped by 1 base and J by 2 bases, with 9 bases between them. The CDR3 protein is CASSIGGGPYEQYF. CDR3 nucleotide sequence: TGTGCCAGTAGTATAGGGGGCGGGCCCTACGAGCAGTACTTC.

V and J are TRBV7-2 and TRBJ1-1; maybe TRBD1 (6 bases). From germline, CDR1 is SGHTA and CDR2 FQGNSA. The CDR3 runs 13 residues. Trimming pared 3 bases from V and 5 bases from J, leaving 10 bases between. This CDR3 is CASSFYRETEAFF. CDR3 DNA sequence: TGTGCCAGCAGCTTTTACAGGGAAACTGAAGCTTTCTTT.

This chain links TRBV5-1 with TRBJ2-5; TRBD2 aligns across 9 bases. Germline values: CDR1 SGHRS, CDR2 YFSETQ. J was trimmed by 2 bases and V by 3 bases; bases with no gene match: 8. The CDR3 contains 16 residues. Written as DNA, the CDR3 is TGCGCCAGCAGCTCTCGTAGCGGGAGCCTACAAGAGACCCAGTACTTC. Protein product: CASSSRSGSLQETQYF.

The chain carries TRBV21-1 and TRBJ1-1. TRBV21-1 is a pseudogene. This CDR3 spans 17 amino acids. CDR3 nucleotides: TGTGCCAGCAGCAAAATGGAGGAGGGGGGGCGGTTGGGTGAAGCTTTCTTT. It encodes CASSKMEEGGRLGEAFF.

This chain links TRBV7-2 with TRBJ2-6; D is unresolved. The CDR3 spans 17 residues. V lost 0 bases to trimming and J lost 0 bases, with 9 bases between them. Looked up from germline, CDR1 is SGHTA and CDR2 is FQGNSA. CDR3 loop: CASSLATASSGANVLTF. The CDR3 DNA follows: TGTGCCAGCAGCTTAGCCACAGCCTCCTCTGGGGCCAACGTCCTGACTTTC.

The chain combines TRBV15 with TRBJ1-5, with D possibly TRBD1 on 6 matching bases. Looked up from germline, CDR1 is LNHNV and CDR2 is YYDKDF (reference sequence). The CDR3 is made up of 15 amino acids. V lost 4 bases and J lost 4, with 14 bases in between. CDR3 sequence: CATSTGDTRNQPQHF. CDR3 bases: TGTGCCACCAGCACTGGGGACACTAGAAATCAGCCCCAGCATTTT.

This clone appeared once. The chain couples TRBV30 to TRBJ2-7; D is uncertain. Trimming pared 3 bases from V and 2 bases from J, leaving 5 bases between. The germline V gene has CDR1 GTSNPN and CDR2 SVGIG (reference sequence). The CDR3 runs 11 residues. The CDR3 sequence is CAWRTAYEQYF. CDR3 in DNA: TGTGCCTGGAGAACGGCCTACGAGCAGTACTTC.

The V call is TRBV11-2, the J call TRBJ2-2, with no clear D. The CDR3 contains 15 residues. The germline CDR1 and CDR2 sequences are SGHAT and FQNNGV. V lost 1 base, J lost 3 bases, and 9 bases lay in between. CDR3 loop: CASSLAAGYTGELFF. In DNA form, the CDR3 reads TGTGCCAGCAGCTTAGCGGCAGGTTACACCGGGGAGCTGTTTTTT.

This chain uses TRBV2 with TRBJ1-5; the D gene is possibly TRBD1 (5 bases). This CDR3 has 14 residues. The germline V and J ends were trimmed by 1 base and 7 bases, with 11 bases remaining between them. Germline CDR1 reads SNHLY; CDR2 reads FYNNEI. The DNA of the CDR3 is TGTGCCAGCAGTGAAGAGGGGTATGGACAGCCCCAGCATTTT. Protein product: CASSEEGYGQPQHF.

This clone was seen only once. The CDR3 DNA follows: TGCAGCGTTCCCAGAGCGGGGACCTCCTACAATGAGCAGTTCTTC. Translating it yields CSVPRAGTSYNEQFF. This sequence joins TRBV29-1 and TRBJ2-1; 7 bases are a match to TRBD2. Germline trimming cut 5 bases from V and 0 bases from J; bases unmatched to any gene: 7. The CDR3 is 15 residues long. Germline V gene lookup returns CDR1 SQVTM and CDR2 ANQGSEA.

This chain joins TRBV27 and TRBJ2-7; D possibly matches TRBD1 or TRBD2 (5 bases each). CDR1 is MNHEY and CDR2 is SMNVEV in the germline V gene (reference sequence). Trimming removed 5 bases at V and 3 bases at J, with 14 bases between. CDR3 size: 14 residues. The CDR3 coding sequence is TGTGCCAGCAGTCCAACAGGACTGGGCTACGAGCAGTACTTC. Its translation is CASSPTGLGYEQYF.

This chain uses TRBV29-1 with TRBJ2-7, with 7 bases matching TRBD1. With 7 bases clipped from V and 0 bases from J, the junction kept 9 bases outside the gene matches. Germline CDR1 is SQVTM and CDR2 is ANQGSEA. The CDR3 has 14 residues. The CDR3 here is CSAKGQDISYEQYF. The CDR3 DNA reads as TGCAGCGCCAAAGGACAGGACATCTCCTACGAGCAGTACTTC.

The J gene is TRBJ2-2, the V gene TRBV6-1; the D gene is possibly TRBD1 (5 bases). There are 14 residues in the CDR3. Germline CDR1 and CDR2: MNHNS and SASEGT. Trimming shortened V by 6 bases and J by 4 bases, and 12 bases separated the two germline ends. The CDR3 loop reads CASRQGKTTGELFF. Written as DNA, the CDR3 is TGTGCCAGCAGGCAGGGAAAAACCACCGGGGAGCTGTTTTTT.

V and J are TRBV9 and TRBJ2-7; possible D gene TRBD2, 6 bases. The V and J ends lost 4 bases and 0 bases respectively, with 14 bases between them. Germline assignment: CDR1 SGDLS and CDR2 YYNGEE. The CDR3 is 15 residues long. CDR3 region: CASSPNVGGSYEQYF. For the CDR3, the DNA is TGTGCCAGCAGCCCCAACGTGGGGGGCTCCTACGAGCAGTACTTC.

This clone was seen once. The chain recombines TRBV5-1 with TRBJ1-2, with D perhaps TRBD1 (5 bases). This CDR3 spans 14 amino acids. V lost 0 bases, J lost 4 bases, and 10 bases lay in between. Per the germline V gene, CDR1 is SGHRS and CDR2 is YFSETQ. The CDR3, as DNA: TGCGCCAGCAGCTTGGATAGGGGTGGCTATGGCTACACCTTC. Translation gives CASSLDRGGYGYTF.

The rearrangement joins TRBV4-1 to TRBJ2-5, with a weak D call TRBD2 (6 bases). CDR3 length: 15 residues. V dropped 0 bases and J dropped 2 bases, with 10 bases sitting between them. CDR1 and CDR2 from the germline V gene are MGHRA and YSYEKL. The CDR3 DNA sequence: TGCGCCAGCAGCCAAGATGGGACTCCACAAGAGACCCAGTACTTC. Residues: CASSQDGTPQETQYF.

The genes are TRBV11-2 and TRBJ2-3; 15 bases agree with TRBD2. CDR1 and CDR2 from the germline V gene are SGHAT and FQNNGV. The V gene end was trimmed by 6 bases and the J gene end by 5 bases; junction bases not matched to a gene: 12. CDR3 length: 18 residues. Here the CDR3 reads CASSSSFPGLAGGDTQYF. The CDR3 coding sequence is TGTGCCAGCAGTTCCTCTTTTCCGGGACTAGCGGGAGGAGATACGCAGTATTTT.

V is TRBV19 and J is TRBJ1-3; D remains ambiguous. There are 12 residues in the CDR3. Trimming left V 11 bases short and J 3 bases short, with 11 bases between. Per germline, CDR1 LNHDA and CDR2 SQIVND (reference sequence). CDR3 protein: CAARSDGNTIYF. CDR3 DNA: TGTGCCGCGCGGTCTGATGGAAACACCATATATTTT.

This clone has just one count. The DNA for the CDR3 is TGTGCCAGCAGCTGGGACCTGGCGTCCGGGGAGCTGTTTTTT. Protein: CASSWDLASGELFF. V usage is TRBV5-4 and J usage is TRBJ2-2; D may be TRBD1 or TRBD2 (5 bases each). Germline assignment: CDR1 SGHNT and CDR2 YYREEE (reference sequence). V was pared by 3 bases and J by 6 bases, with 12 bases between. The CDR3 covers 14 residues.

The genes are TRBV7-6 and TRBJ2-7, with 11 bases identical to TRBD1. The germline V gene encodes CDR1 SGHVS and CDR2 FNYEAQ. This CDR3 has 17 residues. With 6 bases clipped from V and 2 bases from J, the junction kept 12 bases outside the gene matches. CDR3 in DNA: TGTGCCAGCAGTTCCACCCCGCCGGGACAGGGGGCCTACGAGCAGTACTTC. Translation gives CASSSTPPGQGAYEQYF.

The rearrangement uses TRBV6-1 and TRBJ2-7, with 8 bases matching TRBD1. V gave up 7 bases and J gave up 2 bases; unmatched junction bases: 7. This CDR3 is built from 14 residues. CDR1 and CDR2 (germline): MNHNS, SASEGT. The CDR3 loop reads CASMTGQVTYEQYF. The CDR3 DNA sequence: TGTGCCAGCATGACGGGACAGGTGACCTACGAGCAGTACTTC.

The chain carries TRBV29-1 and TRBJ2-1; 7 bases line up with TRBD2. This CDR3 is 13 amino acids long. The V and J ends lost 7 bases and 0 bases, in that order; junction bases with no gene match: 3. CDR1 is SQVTM, CDR2 ANQGSEA, per germline. The CDR3 DNA is TGCAGCGGTGGGGGGGACTCCTACAATGAGCAGTTCTTC. Its translation: CSGGGDSYNEQFF.